The T cell receptor beta chain described here comes from a study of shared clonotypes between healthy human individuals. Study findings and constraints: Relative to clonotypes present in all four donors, those not shared had lower generation probabilities.

Per the original data handling: Filtering of immunoSEQ junctional sequences could not match full-length read filtering. Sequencing was performed with immunoSEQ multiplex PCR; in TCRdb, only in-frame clones are kept and a portion is missing. Clonal size and the V and J genes are those of that table, whereas D and trimming came from the DNA. The data contain 2,500,000 or so clones, roughly 93% of them seen just once; the ten biggest clones take up around 0.4%. Trimming cost V 6 bases and J 1 base, with 8 bases left between them. Germline V lookup: CDR1 MDHEN, CDR2 SYDVKM. CDR3 size: 13 residues. Naive CD4+ cells were CD45RA-selected; the remaining cells were memory. In regard to this clone: The antigen remains undetermined. The sample has other DNA sequences that encode this CDR3 too.

Sequences were obtained from naive CD4+ T cells from PBMCs. The sample's subset: CD45RA+ positively selected. This TCR derives from a young man in good health. Some clones in this sample may be carry-over from other donors' samples. V usage is TRBV28 and J usage is TRBJ2-3, with D perhaps matching TRBD2 (7 bases). CDR3 nucleotides: TGTGCCAGCAGAGGGGGGGGCACAGATACGCAGTATTTT. This codes for CASRGGGTDTQYF.